Included here is one T cell receptor beta chain sequence, with context. Its antigen is unidentified. TCRdb's table, derived via immunoSEQ multiplex PCR, lists solely in-frame clones and lacks some. The repertoire consists of fewer than 150,000 clones, with 84% occurring once and the leading ten covering less than 4%. After removal of 4 bases from V and 2 bases from J, the junction contained 9 bases not matched to a gene. The CDR3 length is 15 residues. From germline, CDR1 is SGHNT and CDR2 YYREEE (reference sequence). This sample was included in a study of cytotoxic CD8 clonotypes in ibrutinib-treated CLL. Overall study context: The patients comprised approximately eleven relapsed/refractory and roughly 15 treatment-naive cases, some 18 IGHV unmutated.

Broader study findings: The clonality went up when patients responded to ibrutinib and dropped back toward baseline at progression. Sustained-remission patients were sampled at different times than progressing patients were. Clonality was higher at baseline than in age-matched healthy donors and tracked circulating CD8+ T-cell counts.

This sequence joins TRBV5-4 and TRBJ2-7; 7 nucleotides line up with TRBD1. The sequence was collected from a human donor with chronic lymphocytic leukemia. The sequences come from PBMCs, collected after 24 months of ibrutinib treatment. The CDR3 nucleotides are TGTGCCAGCAGCCTTCCGGGACAGCCGACCTACGAGCAGTACTTC. Protein sequence: CASSLPGQPTYEQYF.